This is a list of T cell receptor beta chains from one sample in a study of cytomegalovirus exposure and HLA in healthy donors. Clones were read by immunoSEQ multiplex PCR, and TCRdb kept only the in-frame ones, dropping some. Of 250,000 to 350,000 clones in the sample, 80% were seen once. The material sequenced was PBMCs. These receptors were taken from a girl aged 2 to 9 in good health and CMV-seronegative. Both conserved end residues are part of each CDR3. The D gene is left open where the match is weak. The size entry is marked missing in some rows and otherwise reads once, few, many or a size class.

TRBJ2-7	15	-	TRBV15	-	TGTGCCACCAGCAGGTTCAGGGTTTTGTCCTACGAGCAGTACTTC	CATSRFRVLSYEQYF
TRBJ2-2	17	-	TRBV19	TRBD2	TGTGCCAGTAGTACCCCGGGACTAGCGGGAGTTAACGGGGAGCTGTTTTTT	CASSTPGLAGVNGELFF
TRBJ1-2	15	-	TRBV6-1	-	TGTGCCAGCAGCAGGACCTCCGACAGTGGCTATGGCTACACCTTC	CASSRTSDSGYGYTF
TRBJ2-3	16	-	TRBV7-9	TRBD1	TGTGCCAGCATCCGGAGGGGCCAGGGGGCATCAGATACGCAGTATTTT	CASIRRGQGASDTQYF
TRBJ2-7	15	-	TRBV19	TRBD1	TGTGCCAGTAGTATTACCGGGACAGCGCCCTACGAGCAGTACTTC	CASSITGTAPYEQYF
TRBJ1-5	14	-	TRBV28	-	TGTGCCAGCAGGGTAAGCAGGGGAAATCAGCCCCAGCATTTT	CASRVSRGNQPQHF
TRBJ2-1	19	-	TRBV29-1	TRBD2	TGCAGCGTTGACTTTTCTATAGAGTCTAGCGGGTTTATCCTCAGTGAGCAGTTCTTC	CSVDFSIESSGFILSEQFF
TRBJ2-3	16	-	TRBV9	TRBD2	TGTGCCAGCAGCCCTAGAGCGGGGGGCTCGTTTGATACGCAGTATTTT	CASSPRAGGSFDTQYF
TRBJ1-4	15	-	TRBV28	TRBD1	TGTGCCAGCAGTTTACTGGGACAGGTTACGGAAAAACTGTTTTTT	CASSLLGQVTEKLFF
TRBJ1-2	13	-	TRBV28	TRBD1	TGTGCCAGCAGTTTTCAGGGGGGCTATGGCTACACCTTC	CASSFQGGYGYTF
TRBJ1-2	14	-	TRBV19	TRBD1	TGTGCCAGTACAAGGGACAGGGGGTTCTATGGCTACACCTTC	CASTRDRGFYGYTF
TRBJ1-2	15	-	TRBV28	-	TGTGCCAGCAGTCCCCGACCCTCAAGTAGCGGGGGCTACACCTTC	CASSPRPSSSGGYTF
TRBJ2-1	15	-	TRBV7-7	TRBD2	TGTGCCAGCAGTCCAAAACTAGCGGCCTACAATGAGCAGTTCTTC	CASSPKLAAYNEQFF
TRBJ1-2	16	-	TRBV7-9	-	TGTGCCAGCAGCTCGACAAACTGGTTAGCTAACTATGGCTACACCTTC	CASSSTNWLANYGYTF
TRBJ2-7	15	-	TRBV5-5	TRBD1	TGTGCCAGCAGCTTGATCGGACAGGGAGCCTACGAGCAGTACTTC	CASSLIGQGAYEQYF
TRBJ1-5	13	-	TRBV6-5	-	TGTGCCAGCAGTTACGGGACTGATCAGCCCCAGCATTTT	CASSYGTDQPQHF
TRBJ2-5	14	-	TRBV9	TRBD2	TGTGCCAGCAGCGCTGGGAGGGTATCGGAGACCCAGTACTTC	CASSAGRVSETQYF
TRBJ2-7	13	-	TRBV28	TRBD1	TGTGCCAGCAGACTTGGGACAGCCTACGAGCAGTACTTC	CASRLGTAYEQYF
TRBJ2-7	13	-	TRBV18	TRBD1	TGTGCCAGCTCACTCGGGACAGGGTACGAGCAGTACTTC	CASSLGTGYEQYF
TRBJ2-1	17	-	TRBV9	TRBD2	TGTGCCAGCAGCGTAGTGGGCGGGGGGGCCGGAGGGAATGAGCAGTTCTTC	CASSVVGGGAGGNEQFF
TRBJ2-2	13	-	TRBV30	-	TGTGCCTGGAGTTTTACAGGGAACGGGGAGCTGTTTTTT	CAWSFTGNGELFF
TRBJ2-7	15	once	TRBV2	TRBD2	TGTGCCAGCAGTGTTCGACTAGCGGGAGGGAACGAGCAGTACTTC	CASSVRLAGGNEQYF
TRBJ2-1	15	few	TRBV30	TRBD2	TGTGCCTGGAGTGTAGTTCGGATAGCGGGAGGTGAGCAGTTCTTC	CAWSVVRIAGGEQFF
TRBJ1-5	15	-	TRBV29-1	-	TGCAGCGTTGAAGATCCCTCAGATAGCAATCAGCCCCAGCATTTT	CSVEDPSDSNQPQHF
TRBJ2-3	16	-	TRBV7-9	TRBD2	TGTGCCAGCAGCGCGGCTAGCGGGACGACCATGGGTACGCAGTATTTT	CASSAASGTTMGTQYF
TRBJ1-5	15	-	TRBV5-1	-	TGCGCCAGCAGCTTGGGCCCCTATAGCAATCAGCCCCAGCATTTT	CASSLGPYSNQPQHF
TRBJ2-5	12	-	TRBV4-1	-	TGCGCCAGCAGCCAATCAGGAGAGACCCAGTACTTC	CASSQSGETQYF
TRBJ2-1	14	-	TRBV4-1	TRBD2	TGCGCCAGCAGCCCTCATCGGGAGGACAATGAGCAGTTCTTC	CASSPHREDNEQFF
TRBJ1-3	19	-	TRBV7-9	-	TGTGCCAGCAGCTTTATGCGGGGGGGTGACAGGCCTTCTGGAAACACCATATATTTT	CASSFMRGGDRPSGNTIYF
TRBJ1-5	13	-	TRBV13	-	TGTGCCAGCAGCTTACAGGGGAATCAGCCCCAGCATTTT	CASSLQGNQPQHF
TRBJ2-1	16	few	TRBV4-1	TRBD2	TGCGCCAGCAGCCAAGACAGACTAGCGGGATGGAATGAGCAGTTCTTC	CASSQDRLAGWNEQFF